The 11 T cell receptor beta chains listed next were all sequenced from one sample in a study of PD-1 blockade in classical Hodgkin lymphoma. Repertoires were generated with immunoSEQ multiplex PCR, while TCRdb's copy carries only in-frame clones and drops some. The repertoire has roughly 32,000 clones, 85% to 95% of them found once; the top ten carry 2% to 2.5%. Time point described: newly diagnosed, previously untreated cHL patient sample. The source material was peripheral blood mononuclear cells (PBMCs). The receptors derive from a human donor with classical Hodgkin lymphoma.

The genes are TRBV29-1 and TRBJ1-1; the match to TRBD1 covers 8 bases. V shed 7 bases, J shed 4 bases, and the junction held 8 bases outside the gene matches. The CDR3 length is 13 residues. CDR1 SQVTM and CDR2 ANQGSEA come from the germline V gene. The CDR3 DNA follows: TGCAGCGCAGAGACAGGGGTCACCACTGAAGCTTTCTTT. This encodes CSAETGVTTEAFF.

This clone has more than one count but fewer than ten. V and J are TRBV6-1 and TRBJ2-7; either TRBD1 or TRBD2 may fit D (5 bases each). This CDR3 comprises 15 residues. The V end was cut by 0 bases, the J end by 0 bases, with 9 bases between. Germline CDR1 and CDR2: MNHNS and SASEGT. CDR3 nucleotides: TGTGCCAGCAGTGAAGCGGGAGACAGCTCCTACGAGCAGTACTTC. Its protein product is CASSEAGDSSYEQYF.

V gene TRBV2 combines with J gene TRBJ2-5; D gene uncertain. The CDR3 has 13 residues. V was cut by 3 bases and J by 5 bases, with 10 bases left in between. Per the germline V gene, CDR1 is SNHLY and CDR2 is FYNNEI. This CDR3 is CASSDVRRETQYF. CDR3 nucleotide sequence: TGTGCCAGCAGTGACGTAAGGCGGGAGACCCAGTACTTC.

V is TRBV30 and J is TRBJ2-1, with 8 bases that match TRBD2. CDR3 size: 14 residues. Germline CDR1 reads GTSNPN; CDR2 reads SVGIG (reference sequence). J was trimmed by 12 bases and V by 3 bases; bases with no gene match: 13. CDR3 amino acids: CAWSGLGRASWQFF. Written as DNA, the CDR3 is TGTGCCTGGAGCGGACTCGGGAGGGCCTCTTGGCAGTTCTTC.

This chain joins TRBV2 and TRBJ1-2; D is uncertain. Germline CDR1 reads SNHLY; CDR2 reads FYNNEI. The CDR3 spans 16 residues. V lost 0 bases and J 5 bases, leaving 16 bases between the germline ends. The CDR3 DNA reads TGTGCCAGCAGTGAAGCAGGCGGGCCAAGACGGTATGGCTACACCTTC. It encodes CASSEAGGPRRYGYTF.

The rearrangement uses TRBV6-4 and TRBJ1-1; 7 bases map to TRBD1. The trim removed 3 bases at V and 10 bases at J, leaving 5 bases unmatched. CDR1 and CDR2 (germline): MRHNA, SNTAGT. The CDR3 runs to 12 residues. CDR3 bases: TGTGCCAGCAGTGAAGGGGGCGGTGGAGCTTTCTTT. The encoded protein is CASSEGGGGAFF.

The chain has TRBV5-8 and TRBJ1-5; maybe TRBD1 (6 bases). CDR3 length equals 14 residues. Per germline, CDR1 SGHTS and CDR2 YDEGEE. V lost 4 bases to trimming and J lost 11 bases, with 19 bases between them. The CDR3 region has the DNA TGTGCCAGCAGCCTCCGACAGGCCCCTAGGACCCAGCATTTT. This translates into CASSLRQAPRTQHF. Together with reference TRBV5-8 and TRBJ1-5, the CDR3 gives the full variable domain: EAGVTQSPTHLIKTRGQQATLRCSPISGHTSVYWYQQALGLGLQFLLWYDEGEERNRGNFPPRFSGRQFPNYSSELNVNALELEDSALYLCASSLRQAPRTQHFGDGTRLSIL.

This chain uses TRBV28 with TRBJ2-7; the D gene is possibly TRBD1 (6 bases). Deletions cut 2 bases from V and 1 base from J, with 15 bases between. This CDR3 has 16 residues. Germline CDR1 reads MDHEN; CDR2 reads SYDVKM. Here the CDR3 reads CASSLGGYSFSYEQYF. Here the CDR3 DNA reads TGTGCCAGCAGTTTAGGGGGCTACTCTTTTTCCTACGAGCAGTACTTC. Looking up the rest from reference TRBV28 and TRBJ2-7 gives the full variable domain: DVKVTQSSRYLVKRTGEKVFLECVQDMDHENMFWYRQDPGLGLRLIYFSYDVKMKEKGDIPEGYSVSREKKERFSLILESASTNQTSMYLCASSLGGYSFSYEQYFGPGTRLTVT.

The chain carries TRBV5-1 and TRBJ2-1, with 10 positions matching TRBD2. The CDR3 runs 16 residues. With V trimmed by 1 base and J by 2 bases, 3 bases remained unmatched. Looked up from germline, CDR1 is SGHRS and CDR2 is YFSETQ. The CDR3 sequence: CASSLQRGGTYNEQFF. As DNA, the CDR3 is TGCGCCAGCAGCTTGCAGCGGGGGGGAACCTACAATGAGCAGTTCTTC.

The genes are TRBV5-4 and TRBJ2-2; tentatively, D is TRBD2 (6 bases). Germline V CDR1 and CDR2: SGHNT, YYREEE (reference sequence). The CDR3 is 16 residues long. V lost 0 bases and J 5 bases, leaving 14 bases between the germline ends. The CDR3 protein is CASSLGGTAGTGELFF. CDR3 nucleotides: TGTGCCAGCAGCTTGGGAGGGACTGCTGGAACCGGGGAGCTGTTTTTT.

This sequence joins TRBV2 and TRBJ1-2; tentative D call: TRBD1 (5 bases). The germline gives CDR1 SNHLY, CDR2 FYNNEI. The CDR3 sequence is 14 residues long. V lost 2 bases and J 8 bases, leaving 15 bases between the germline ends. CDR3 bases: TGTGCCAGCAGTGAACGACGACAGCCCTTCGGCTACACCTTC. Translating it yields CASSERRQPFGYTF.